These 20 T cell receptor beta chains were sequenced from one sample in a study of OX40 agonist ivuxolimab in advanced cancers. Clones were read by immunoSEQ multiplex PCR, and TCRdb kept only the in-frame ones, dropping some. The sample lists 75,000 to 80,000 clones, 85% occurring once. Sequenced here: CD4+ or CD8+ T cells sorted from blood, sampled in a trial of the OX40 agonist ivuxolimab. These receptors were taken from an adult with an advanced solid tumor such as melanoma, head and neck, liver or kidney cancer.

The chain joins TRBV5-5 to TRBJ1-2; D gene ambiguous. This CDR3 region has 13 residues. V was pared by 2 bases and J by 4 bases, with 9 bases between. Per the germline V gene, CDR1 is SGHKS and CDR2 is YYEKEE (reference sequence). The CDR3 reads CASSFGGSYGYTF. For the CDR3, the DNA is TGTGCCAGCAGCTTTGGTGGGAGCTATGGCTACACCTTC.

This chain uses TRBV7-9 with TRBJ1-4; D is possibly TRBD1 (6 bases). Germline CDR1 is SEHNR and CDR2 is FQNEAQ (reference sequence). The CDR3 sequence is 14 residues long. Trimming took 5 bases from V and 5 from J, leaving 12 bases between them. CDR3 region: CASSPGVGNEKLFF. The CDR3 DNA reads TGTGCCAGCAGCCCAGGGGTAGGGAATGAAAAACTGTTTTTT.

Of note for this clone: The sample contains more than one DNA sequence encoding this CDR3. This sequence joins TRBV9 and TRBJ1-4, with TRBD1 matching over 7 bases. Germline CDR1 is SGDLS and CDR2 is YYNGEE. Trimming at V came to 0 bases and at J to 4 bases, leaving 3 bases not matched to a gene. This CDR3 spans 15 amino acids. CDR3 sequence reads: CASSVGTGFNEKLFF. The CDR3 nucleotides read TGTGCCAGCAGCGTAGGGACAGGTTTTAATGAAAAACTGTTTTTT.

The gene calls are TRBV13 and TRBJ1-2; D is unresolved. The CDR3 contains 12 residues. From germline, CDR1 is PRHDT and CDR2 FYEKMQ (reference sequence). V was shortened by 1 base and J by 4 bases, with 4 bases between the two germline ends. CDR3 sequence (DNA): TGTGCCAGCAGCTTAGCCGCCTATGGCTACACCTTC. Its translation is CASSLAAYGYTF.

This chain joins TRBV11-2 and TRBJ1-5; D not certain. Germline-derived CDR1 and CDR2 are SGHAT and FQNNGV. Trimming removed 4 bases from V and 1 base from J, with 14 bases in between. This CDR3 is built from 16 residues. CDR3 DNA: TGTGCCAGCAGCTCTAACCCGTCGGGAAGCAATCAGCCCCAGCATTTT. It encodes CASSSNPSGSNQPQHF.

The chain combines TRBV15 with TRBJ2-3; 7 positions match TRBD1. The V gene's germline CDR1 is LNHNV and CDR2 YYDKDF (reference sequence). The CDR3 sequence is 17 residues long. Losses at the gene ends were 5 bases for V and 2 bases for J; bases not matched to a gene: 13. The DNA of the CDR3 is TGTGCCACCAGCGTAATAAGACAGGGAATAAACACAGATACGCAGTATTTT. This gives the protein CATSVIRQGINTDTQYF.

The chain has TRBV9 and TRBJ2-2; a possible D gene is TRBD2 (5 bases). The V end was cut by 0 bases, the J end by 6 bases, with 9 bases between. Germline CDR1 is SGDLS and CDR2 is YYNGEE. The length of the CDR3 is 14 residues. The CDR3 DNA reads as TGTGCCAGCAGCGTAGTGGCGAGGGCCGGGGAGCTGTTTTTT. This gives the protein CASSVVARAGELFF.

This clone appeared a few times. The genes are TRBV6-1 and TRBJ1-5, with a tentative D call TRBD1 (5 bases). CDR3 size: 15 residues. Germline lookup yields CDR1 MNHNS and CDR2 SASEGT. Trimming took off 1 base at V and 3 bases at J, with 10 bases between the two ends. The CDR3 region is CASSEGRGPNQPQHF. In DNA, the CDR3 is TGTGCCAGCAGTGAAGGCCGGGGCCCCAATCAGCCCCAGCATTTT.

J is TRBJ2-1 and V is TRBV5-5; no clear D gene. The V end was cut by 0 bases, the J end by 6 bases, with 19 bases between. Per the germline V gene, CDR1 is SGHKS and CDR2 is YYEKEE (reference sequence). The CDR3 consists of 17 residues. The CDR3 DNA follows: TGTGCCAGCAGCTTGGCCAGTCCGGGTAATAGGGTCAATGAGCAGTTCTTC. It is translated as CASSLASPGNRVNEQFF.

The chain recombines TRBV28 with TRBJ1-2; D is unclear. The germline V gene encodes CDR1 MDHEN and CDR2 SYDVKM. The ends were cut back, 5 bases at V and 4 bases at J, with 11 bases in the middle. This CDR3 is 13 amino acids long. The DNA for the CDR3 is TGTGCCAGCAGTGATACATGGGCCTATGGCTACACCTTC. Translated: CASSDTWAYGYTF.

The CDR3 DNA follows: TGTGCCTGGAGTATAGGACTAGCGGGTGGTGGAGATACGCAGTATTTT. This sequence encodes CAWSIGLAGGGDTQYF. The J gene is TRBJ2-3, the V gene TRBV30; the match to TRBD2 covers 11 bases. The CDR3 loop spans 16 amino acids. Germline assignment: CDR1 GTSNPN and CDR2 SVGIG (reference sequence). V lost 2 bases, J lost 5 bases, and 9 bases stayed unmatched.

The sample holds one count of this clone. This chain links TRBV7-6 with TRBJ2-7; D is unclear. CDR1 SGHVS and CDR2 FNYEAQ come from the germline V gene. There are 14 residues in the CDR3. Trimming removed 3 bases at V and 4 bases at J, with 13 bases between. Here the CDR3 reads CASSLSRDGYEQYF. In DNA form, the CDR3 reads TGTGCCAGCAGCTTGAGTAGAGATGGGTACGAGCAGTACTTC.

This sequence joins TRBV5-1 and TRBJ1-3; D is perhaps TRBD1 (6 bases). This CDR3 contains 15 residues. Trimming removed 0 bases at V and 2 bases at J, with 9 bases between. Germline V gene lookup returns CDR1 SGHRS and CDR2 YFSETQ. The CDR3 DNA reads TGCGCCAGCAGCTTGGGGGCAGGGGCTGGAAACACCATATATTTT. Its translation: CASSLGAGAGNTIYF.

This chain connects TRBV5-1 to TRBJ2-6, with D perhaps matching TRBD2 (6 bases). The V end lost 4 bases, the J end lost 0 bases, and 8 bases lay between the germline ends. The CDR3 contains 15 residues. Germline values: CDR1 SGHRS, CDR2 YFSETQ. The CDR3 nucleotides are TGCGCCAGCAGCCCAGCGGGCTCTGGGGCCAACGTCCTGACTTTC. Amino acids: CASSPAGSGANVLTF.

This chain links TRBV7-9 with TRBJ2-7; tentative D call: TRBD2 (6 bases). Looked up from germline, CDR1 is SEHNR and CDR2 is FQNEAQ (reference sequence). The CDR3 has 14 residues. The V gene lost 0 bases and the J gene lost 4 bases, with 10 bases spanning the gap. This CDR3 is CASSLAGTSYEQYF. The CDR3 DNA follows: TGTGCCAGCAGCTTAGCCGGGACTTCGTACGAGCAGTACTTC.

The rearrangement joins TRBV10-2 to TRBJ2-1, with D maybe TRBD2 (6 bases). This CDR3 contains 14 residues. CDR1 and CDR2 (germline): WSHSY, SAAADI. The V and J ends lost 7 bases and 6 bases respectively, with 16 bases between them. The CDR3 region has the DNA TGCGCCAGCAACACCGGGACTTCCAGCAATGAGCAGTTCTTC. This gives the protein CASNTGTSSNEQFF.

The chain recombines TRBV28 with TRBJ1-3, with D possibly TRBD1 on 5 matching bases. The CDR3 sequence is 17 residues long. Germline loops: CDR1 MDHEN, CDR2 SYDVKM. V dropped 7 bases and J dropped 6 bases, with 25 bases sitting between them. Here the CDR3 reads CASTQWGGRRLENTIYF. The CDR3 DNA reads as TGTGCCAGCACCCAATGGGGGGGACGCCGGTTAGAAAACACCATATATTTT.

The chain combines TRBV19 with TRBJ2-7; the D is unclear. Germline V gives CDR1 LNHDA, CDR2 SQIVND (reference sequence). This CDR3 region has 16 residues. The V and J ends lost 6 bases and 1 base respectively, with 19 bases between them. The CDR3 sequence is CASSPSGARFSYEQYF. CDR3 in DNA: TGTGCCAGTAGCCCCTCCGGAGCGAGATTTTCCTACGAGCAGTACTTC.

The chain uses TRBV6-6 and TRBJ2-3; 11 bases fit TRBD2. The CDR3 runs to 16 residues. V shed 7 bases, J shed 0 bases, and the junction held 6 bases outside the gene matches. Looked up from germline, CDR1 is MNHNY and CDR2 is SVGAGI (reference sequence). CDR3: CASTRGLAGSTDTQYF. Here the CDR3 DNA reads TGTGCCAGCACCAGAGGACTAGCGGGCAGCACAGATACGCAGTATTTT.

V and J are TRBV11-2 and TRBJ2-5; TRBD1 matches 9 bases. The J segment lost 2 bases and the V segment lost 2 bases, leaving 3 bases of the junction unmatched. There are 15 residues in the CDR3. The germline CDR1 and CDR2 sequences are SGHAT and FQNNGV. CDR3 coding DNA: TGTGCCAGCAGCTTAACGGGACAGGGACAAGAGACCCAGTACTTC. Translation: CASSLTGQGQETQYF.